Described below is a single T cell receptor beta chain sequence and its context. The data stem from a study of OX40 agonist ivuxolimab in advanced cancers. The assay was immunoSEQ multiplex PCR, and TCRdb's table has in-frame clones only and misses some. This table holds 50,000 to 65,000 clones, 85% to 90% found once. This CDR3 spans 11 amino acids. V was shortened by 5 bases and J by 7 bases, with 8 bases between the two germline ends. Germline assignment: CDR1 MNHEY and CDR2 SVGAGI. The TCR was taken from an adult with an advanced solid tumor such as melanoma, head and neck, liver or kidney cancer. The material was CD4+ or CD8+ T cells sorted from blood, obtained in a trial of the OX40 agonist ivuxolimab. The chain is built from TRBV6-5 and TRBJ1-2, with D hard to call. The CDR3 spells CASSEVGGYTF. In nucleotides, the CDR3 is TGTGCCAGCAGTGAAGTCGGTGGCTACACCTTC.